The rows below give T cell receptor beta chains drawn from one sample of a study of CD8 T cells in ankylosing spondylitis. MiXCR, applied by TCRdb to the 5' RACE reads, yields one record per CDR3 protein. The repertoire has over 200,000 distinct CDR3 sequences, about 10% of them found once; the top ten carry under 25%. Sequencing input: blood, either unsorted or a sorted T cell fraction (not recorded which). Receptors originate from a male donor with ankylosing spondylitis or in good health (not recorded which). CDR3s include the opening cysteine and the closing phenylalanine or tryptophan. A D gene is named only where the DNA matches it firmly. Only part of the rows carry a size: once, few, many, or a class if the clone is expanded.

CDR3 length,V gene,clone size,D gene,J gene,CDR3 DNA,CDR3 protein
12,TRBV9,.,.,TRBJ1-5,TGTGCCAGCAGCCCCCAGCTGAATCCCCAGCATTTT,CASSPQLNPQHF
14,TRBV20-1,few,.,TRBJ2-7,TGCAGTGCTAGGAGGGGACTCCTTTCGGGCGAGCAGTACTTC,CSARRGLLSGEQYF
18,TRBV15,few,.,TRBJ1-6,TGTGCCACCAGCAGAGATCACCCAGGGAGCTCCTATAATTCACCCCTCCACTTT,CATSRDHPGSSYNSPLHF
15,TRBV12-3/TRBV12-4,many,TRBD2,TRBJ2-1,TGTGCCAGCAGTTTACGGGGGGGCGGTTACAATGAGCAGTTCTTC,CASSLRGGGYNEQFF
13,TRBV7-8,many,TRBD1,TRBJ2-7,TGTGCCAGCAGCGGGGACAGGGCCTACGAGCAGTACTTC,CASSGDRAYEQYF
16,TRBV9,many,TRBD2,TRBJ2-4,TGTGCCAGCAGCGTAGGGAGCGGGGGGGTAAAAAACATTCAGTACTTC,CASSVGSGGVKNIQYF
15,TRBV7-9,few,.,TRBJ2-3,TGTGCCAGCAGCCCGCGGCGGGGCCCCACAGATACGCAGTATTTT,CASSPRRGPTDTQYF
13,TRBV20-1,few,TRBD2,TRBJ2-5,TGCAGTGCTAGGGGAGGGCTAGCGGAGACCCAGTACTTC,CSARGGLAETQYF
15,TRBV20-1,many,TRBD2,TRBJ2-2,TGCAGTGCCCAGAGACCTAGCGGGGGCACCGGGGAGCTGTTTTTT,CSAQRPSGGTGELFF
16,TRBV5-6,many,.,TRBJ2-2,TGTGCCAGCAGCTTGTGGTATAGGGCGAACACCGGGGAGCTGTTTTTT,CASSLWYRANTGELFF
17,TRBV20-1,many,.,TRBJ2-6,TGCAGTGCACCCGGTGGTGGACGGAACTCTGGGGCCAACGTCCTGACTTTC,CSAPGGGRNSGANVLTF
13,TRBV12-3/TRBV12-4,few,.,TRBJ1-4,TGTGCCAGCAGCCAACCAAACAATGAAAAACTGTTTTTT,CASSQPNNEKLFF
18,TRBV3-1,.,TRBD1,TRBJ2-3,TGTGCCAGCAGCCTTGGACAGGGAGCCCCTATAACCACAGATACGCAGTATTTT,CASSLGQGAPITTDTQYF
14,TRBV27,many,TRBD1,TRBJ1-2,TGTGCCAGCAGGGACAGGGCCGACACATATGGCTACACCTTC,CASRDRADTYGYTF
15,TRBV12-3/TRBV12-4,.,TRBD1,TRBJ1-6,TGTGCCAGCAGTTTGCACAGGGGGCGGAATTCACCCCTCCACTTT,CASSLHRGRNSPLHF
16,TRBV24-1,many,.,TRBJ1-3,TGTGCCACCAGTGGGGGGGAAAAAGGCTCTGGAAACACCATATATTTT,CATSGGEKGSGNTIYF
12,TRBV29-1,many,.,TRBJ2-1,TGCAGCGCCGGGACTTCCTACAATGAGCAGTTCTTC,CSAGTSYNEQFF
14,TRBV7-2,few,.,TRBJ2-7,TGTGCCAGCAGCTTAGAGCAGGGCTCCTACGAGCAGTACTTC,CASSLEQGSYEQYF
15,TRBV7-2,.,.,TRBJ2-3,TGTGCCAGCAGCCCCCCGGGGGTAAGCACAGATACGCAGTATTTT,CASSPPGVSTDTQYF
14,TRBV20-1,many,.,TRBJ2-2,TGCGGAGGAGGGGGATTTTCGGGCACCGGGGAGCTGTTTTTT,CGGGGFSGTGELFF
13,TRBV19,.,.,TRBJ2-1,TGTGCCAGTTCCGGGGGACCCTACAATGAGCGGTTCTTC,CASSGGPYNERFF
15,TRBV7-2,few,.,TRBJ1-4,TGTGCCAGCAGCTTAGTGGGGGCGGCTAATGAAAAACTGTTTTTT,CASSLVGAANEKLFF
13,TRBV7-3,many,.,TRBJ2-2,TGTGCCAGCAGCCTGCACTCCACCGGGGAGCTGTTTTTT,CASSLHSTGELFF
16,TRBV28,many,.,TRBJ2-7,TGTGCCAGCAGCCCCACCGGAAGTGGAAGGTCCTACGAGCAGTACTTC,CASSPTGSGRSYEQYF
16,TRBV7-6,few,TRBD1,TRBJ2-3,TGTGCCAGCAGCTCGGGGACAGGGATTTCAACAGATACGCAGTATTTT,CASSSGTGISTDTQYF
15,TRBV18,.,TRBD1,TRBJ1-2,TGTGCCAGCTCACCAGTGTTTAGGGACAGTGGAGGCTACACCTTC,CASSPVFRDSGGYTF
15,TRBV12-3/TRBV12-4,.,.,TRBJ1-3,TGTGCCAGCAGTTTAGATACATACTCTGGAAACACCATATATTTT,CASSLDTYSGNTIYF
14,TRBV28,many,TRBD1,TRBJ1-2,TGTGCCAGCAGAACGGGACAGGGAATCTATGGCTACACCTTC,CASRTGQGIYGYTF
14,TRBV5-6,.,.,TRBJ2-7,TGTGCCAGCAGCCCTGGGCTCGGCTCCTGCGAGCAGTACTTC,CASSPGLGSCEQYF
17,TRBV6-1,.,.,TRBJ1-4,TGTGCCAGCAGTGCACACCCTGACATATTCAAGAGTGAAAAACTGTTTTTT,CASSAHPDIFKSEKLFF
14,TRBV5-1,many,.,TRBJ1-1,TGCGCCAGCAGCTTGCAACAGGGCCCCACTGAAGCTTTCTTT,CASSLQQGPTEAFF
16,TRBV5-8,many,TRBD2,TRBJ2-5,TGTGCCAGCAGCTTGGCGCTAGCGGGGACCCAAGAGACCCAGTACTTC,CASSLALAGTQETQYF
13,TRBV29-1,few,.,TRBJ2-5,TGCAGCGTTAGGTGGGGGTATGAAGAGACCCAGTACTTC,CSVRWGYEETQYF
13,TRBV6-2/TRBV6-3,many,.,TRBJ1-5,TGTGCCAGCAGTTACTCCTTATATCAGCCCCAGCATTTT,CASSYSLYQPQHF
19,TRBV21-1,many,.,TRBJ2-3,TGTGCCAGCAGCAAAAGGGACCCAAACCCAGGGGCTAGCACAGATACGCAGTATTTT,CASSKRDPNPGASTDTQYF
15,TRBV3-1,few,.,TRBJ2-7,TGTGCCAGCAGCCAAGTTGTCGGGGCTTTCTACGAGCAGTACTTC,CASSQVVGAFYEQYF
15,TRBV5-1,many,.,TRBJ1-1,TGCGCCAGCAGCTTCCGGGGTTTGGAGAACACTGAAGCTTTCTTT,CASSFRGLENTEAFF
11,TRBV6-6,many,.,TRBJ1-5,TGTGCCAGCAGTATGAATCAGCCCCAGCATTTT,CASSMNQPQHF
15,TRBV12-3/TRBV12-4,.,.,TRBJ2-7,TGTGCCAGCAGTTTAGCCGGGAATCGTCCCTACGAGCAGTACTTC,CASSLAGNRPYEQYF
15,TRBV7-9,many,TRBD2,TRBJ2-7,TGTGCCAGCAGCTTGGGCCTGCTAGCGGGAAACGAGCAGTACTTC,CASSLGLLAGNEQYF